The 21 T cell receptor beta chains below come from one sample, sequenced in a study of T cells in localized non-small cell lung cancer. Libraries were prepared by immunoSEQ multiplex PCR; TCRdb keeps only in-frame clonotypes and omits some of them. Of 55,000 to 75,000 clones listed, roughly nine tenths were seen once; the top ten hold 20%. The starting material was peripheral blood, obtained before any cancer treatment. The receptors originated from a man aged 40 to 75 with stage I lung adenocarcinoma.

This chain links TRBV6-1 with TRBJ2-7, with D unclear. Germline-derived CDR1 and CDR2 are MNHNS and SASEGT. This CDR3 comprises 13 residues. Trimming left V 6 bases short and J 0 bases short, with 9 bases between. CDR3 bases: TGTGCCAGCAGGGCGGAAAGCTCCTACGAGCAGTACTTC. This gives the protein CASRAESSYEQYF.

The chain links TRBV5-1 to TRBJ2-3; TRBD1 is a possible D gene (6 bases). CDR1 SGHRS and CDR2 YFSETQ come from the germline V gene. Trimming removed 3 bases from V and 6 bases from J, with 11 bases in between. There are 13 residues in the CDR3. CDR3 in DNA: TGCGCCAGCAGCTCGAACAGGGCCGATACGCAGTATTTT. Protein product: CASSSNRADTQYF.

The CDR3: CASSLGGPGMRYEQYF. In DNA form, the CDR3 reads TGTGCCAGCAGCTTGGGGGGCCCAGGGATGCGATACGAGCAGTACTTC. The rearrangement joins TRBV5-4 to TRBJ2-7; D might be TRBD1 (5 bases). Germline CDR1 and CDR2: SGHNT and YYREEE (reference sequence). V was cut by 0 bases and J by 4 bases, with 17 bases left in between. This CDR3 is 16 amino acids long.

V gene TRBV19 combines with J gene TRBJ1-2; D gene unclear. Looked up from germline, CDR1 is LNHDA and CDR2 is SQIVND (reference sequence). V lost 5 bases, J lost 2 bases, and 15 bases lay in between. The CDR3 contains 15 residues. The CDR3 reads CASSEVVHTNYGYTF. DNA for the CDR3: TGTGCCAGTAGTGAAGTAGTCCACACCAACTATGGCTACACCTTC.

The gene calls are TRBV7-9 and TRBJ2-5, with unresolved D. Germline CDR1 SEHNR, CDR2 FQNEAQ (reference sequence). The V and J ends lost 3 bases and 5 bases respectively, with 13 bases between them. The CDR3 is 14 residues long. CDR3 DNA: TGTGCCAGCAGCTTCATTGGGGTTGGGGAGACCCAGTACTTC. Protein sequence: CASSFIGVGETQYF.

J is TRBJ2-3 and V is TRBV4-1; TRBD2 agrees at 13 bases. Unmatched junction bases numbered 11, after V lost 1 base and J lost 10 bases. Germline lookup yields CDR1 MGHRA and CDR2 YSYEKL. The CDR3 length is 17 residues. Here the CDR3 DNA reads TGCGCCAGCAGCCAAGCCCGACTAGCGGGAGGCTTAATGGCGCAGTATTTT. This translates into CASSQARLAGGLMAQYF.

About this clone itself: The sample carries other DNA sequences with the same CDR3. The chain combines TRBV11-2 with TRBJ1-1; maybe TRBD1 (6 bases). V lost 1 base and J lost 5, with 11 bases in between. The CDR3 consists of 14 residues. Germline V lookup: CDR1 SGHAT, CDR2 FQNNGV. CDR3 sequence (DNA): TGTGCCAGCAGCTTAGCGGGGGGCGGGACTGAAGCTTTCTTT. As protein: CASSLAGGGTEAFF.

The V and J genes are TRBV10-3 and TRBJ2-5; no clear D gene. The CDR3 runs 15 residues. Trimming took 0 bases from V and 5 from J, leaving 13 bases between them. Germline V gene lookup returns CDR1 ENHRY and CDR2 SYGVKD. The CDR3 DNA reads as TGTGCCATCAGTGAGTCAGGTAGTCTCGCTGAGACCCAGTACTTC. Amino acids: CAISESGSLAETQYF.

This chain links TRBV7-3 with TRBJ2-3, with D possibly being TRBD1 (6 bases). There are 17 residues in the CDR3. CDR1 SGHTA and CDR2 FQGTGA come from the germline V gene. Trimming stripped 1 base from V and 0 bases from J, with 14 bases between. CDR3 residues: CASSLRGGGSSTDTQYF. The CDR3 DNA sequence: TGTGCCAGCAGCTTAAGAGGGGGTGGATCTAGCACAGATACGCAGTATTTT.

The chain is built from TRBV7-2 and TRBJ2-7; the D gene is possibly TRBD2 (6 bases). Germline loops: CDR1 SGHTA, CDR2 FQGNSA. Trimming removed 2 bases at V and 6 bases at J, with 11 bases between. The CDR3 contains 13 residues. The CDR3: CASSLLEGGEQYF. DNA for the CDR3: TGTGCCAGCAGCTTATTGGAGGGAGGCGAGCAGTACTTC.

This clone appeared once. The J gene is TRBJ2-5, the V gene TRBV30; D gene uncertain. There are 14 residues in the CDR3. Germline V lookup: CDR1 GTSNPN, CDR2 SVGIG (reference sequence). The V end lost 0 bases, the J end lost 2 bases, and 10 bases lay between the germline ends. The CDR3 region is CAWSVPILQETQYF. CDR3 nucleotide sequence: TGTGCCTGGAGTGTTCCGATCCTACAAGAGACCCAGTACTTC.

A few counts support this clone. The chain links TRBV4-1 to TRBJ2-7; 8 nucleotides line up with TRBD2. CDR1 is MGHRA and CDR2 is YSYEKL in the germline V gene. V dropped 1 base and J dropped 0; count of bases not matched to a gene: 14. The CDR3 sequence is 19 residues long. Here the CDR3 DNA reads TGCGCCAGCAGCCAAGCCCCGGGACTAGGACTATCCAGCTCCTACGAGCAGTACTTC. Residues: CASSQAPGLGLSSSYEQYF.

Written as DNA, the CDR3 is TGTGCCATCAGTGAGTCGGGCCGGGAAGAGACCCAGTACTTC. This sequence encodes CAISESGREETQYF. The V call is TRBV10-3, the J call TRBJ2-5, with D hard to call. The germline V and J ends were trimmed by 0 bases and 3 bases, with 8 bases remaining between them. The CDR3 has 14 residues. Per germline, CDR1 ENHRY and CDR2 SYGVKD.

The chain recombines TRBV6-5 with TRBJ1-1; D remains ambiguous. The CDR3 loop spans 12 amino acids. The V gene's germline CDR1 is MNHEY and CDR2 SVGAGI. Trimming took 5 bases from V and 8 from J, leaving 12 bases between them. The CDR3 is CASSPRSPEAFF. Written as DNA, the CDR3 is TGTGCCAGCAGTCCCAGGAGCCCCGAAGCTTTCTTT.

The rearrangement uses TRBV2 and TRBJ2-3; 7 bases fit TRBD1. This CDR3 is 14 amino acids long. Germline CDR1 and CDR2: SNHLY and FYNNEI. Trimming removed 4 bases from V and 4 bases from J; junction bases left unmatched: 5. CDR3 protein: CASSAVGGADTQYF. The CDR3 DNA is TGTGCCAGCAGTGCGGTAGGGGGCGCAGATACGCAGTATTTT.

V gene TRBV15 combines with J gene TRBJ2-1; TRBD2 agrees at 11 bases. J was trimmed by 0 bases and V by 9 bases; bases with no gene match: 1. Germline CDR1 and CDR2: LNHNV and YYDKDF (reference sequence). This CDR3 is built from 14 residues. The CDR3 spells CATTSGSSYNEQFF. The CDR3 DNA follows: TGTGCCACAACTAGCGGGAGCTCCTACAATGAGCAGTTCTTC.

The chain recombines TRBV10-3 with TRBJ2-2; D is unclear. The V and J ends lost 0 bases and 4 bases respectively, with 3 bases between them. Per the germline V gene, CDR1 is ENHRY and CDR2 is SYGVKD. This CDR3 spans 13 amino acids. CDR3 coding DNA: TGTGCCATCAGTGAGTCTGGCACCGGGGAGCTGTTTTTT. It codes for CAISESGTGELFF.

CDR3 sequence: CASSSKRDEQYF. Written as DNA, the CDR3 is TGTGCCAGCAGTTCTAAGAGGGACGAGCAGTACTTC. V and J are TRBV28 and TRBJ2-7, with D maybe TRBD2 (5 bases). The germline V gene has CDR1 MDHEN and CDR2 SYDVKM. The CDR3 sequence is 12 residues long. V shed 4 bases and J shed 5 bases, with 9 bases lying between them. Full variable domain (rest looked up from reference TRBV28 and TRBJ2-7): DVKVTQSSRYLVKRTGEKVFLECVQDMDHENMFWYRQDPGLGLRLIYFSYDVKMKEKGDIPEGYSVSREKKERFSLILESASTNQTSMYLCASSSKRDEQYFGPGTRLTVT.

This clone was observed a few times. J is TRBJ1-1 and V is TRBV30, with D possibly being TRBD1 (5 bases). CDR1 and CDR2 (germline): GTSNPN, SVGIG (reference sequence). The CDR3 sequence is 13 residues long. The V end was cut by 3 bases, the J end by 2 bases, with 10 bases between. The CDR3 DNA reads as TGTGCCTGGAGCCGGGGGGGAAACACTGAAGCTTTCTTT. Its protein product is CAWSRGGNTEAFF.

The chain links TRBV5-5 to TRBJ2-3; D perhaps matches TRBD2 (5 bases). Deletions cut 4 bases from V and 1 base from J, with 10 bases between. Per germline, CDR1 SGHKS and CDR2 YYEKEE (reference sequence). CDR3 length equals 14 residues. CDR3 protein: CASSSGMGTDTQYF. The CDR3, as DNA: TGTGCCAGCAGCAGCGGTATGGGCACAGATACGCAGTATTTT.

In DNA form, the CDR3 reads TGTGCCAGCAGCTTGGGACAGGGGGCGGGTGAGCAGTTCTTC. The encoded protein is CASSLGQGAGEQFF. The chain combines TRBV5-5 with TRBJ2-1; 10 bases agree with TRBD1. This CDR3 contains 14 residues. V lost 0 bases and J lost 9; bases outside the gene matches: 3. Germline V gene lookup returns CDR1 SGHKS and CDR2 YYEKEE (reference sequence).